These 25 T cell receptor beta chains were sequenced from one sample in a study of control samples from healthy donors and cancer patients. The protocol was immunoSEQ multiplex PCR, while the TCRdb copy is restricted to in-frame clones and leaves out a portion. The sample has 150,000 or so clones, about 89% seen once; the top ten hold about 7.1%. The specimen sequenced was blood. Source of these receptors: a man aged 18-30 years in good health.

The chain has TRBV6-2 or TRBV6-3 and TRBJ2-7, with TRBD1 identical over 8 bases. The junction had 1 base not matched to a gene; V was cut back by 0 bases and J by 0 bases. CDR1 and CDR2 from the germline V gene are MNHEY and SVGEGT. CDR3 size: 15 residues. This chain's CDR3 is CASSYSGQGSYEQYF. The CDR3 nucleotides are TGTGCCAGCAGTTACTCAGGACAGGGCTCCTACGAGCAGTACTTC.

V is TRBV29-1 and J is TRBJ2-3, with a tentative D call TRBD1 (6 bases). Germline V gene lookup returns CDR1 SQVTM and CDR2 ANQGSEA. The length of the CDR3 is 13 residues. Between the trimmed V and J ends, which lost 5 bases and 2 bases, there was a span of 11 bases. In nucleotides, the CDR3 is TGCAGCGTTCAGGGGTTGGACACAGATACGCAGTATTTT. Translating it yields CSVQGLDTDTQYF.

This rearrangement joins TRBV6-1 to TRBJ1-2, with D tentatively TRBD1 (6 bases). V shed 3 bases and J shed 6 bases, with 20 bases lying between them. The germline gives CDR1 MNHNS, CDR2 SASEGT. The CDR3 is 16 residues long. The CDR3 sequence: CASSEIRQAEYNGYTF. DNA for the CDR3: TGTGCCAGCAGTGAGATAAGACAGGCCGAATACAATGGCTACACCTTC.

This clone appeared once. The gene calls are TRBV6-5 and TRBJ1-6; 10 bases agree with TRBD1. V lost 5 bases to trimming and J lost 10 bases; unmatched junction nucleotides: 8. Germline V gene data show CDR1 as MNHEY and CDR2 as SVGAGI. There are 15 residues in the CDR3. CDR3 region: CASSPPGQGSSPLHF. The CDR3 DNA is TGTGCCAGCAGTCCTCCGGGACAGGGGAGCTCACCCCTCCACTTT.

The chain joins TRBV5-1 to TRBJ1-2; tentative D call: TRBD1 (5 bases). This CDR3 is 15 amino acids long. V was pared by 2 bases and J by 0 bases, with 11 bases between. CDR1 is SGHRS, CDR2 YFSETQ, per germline. For the CDR3, the DNA is TGCGCCAGCAGCTTAGGGACCGATTCTAACTATGGCTACACCTTC. Translated, it gives CASSLGTDSNYGYTF.

The chain carries TRBV19 and TRBJ1-1; D unresolved. Germline V lookup: CDR1 LNHDA, CDR2 SQIVND (reference sequence). The CDR3 sequence is 15 residues long. Trimming removed 3 bases at V and 6 bases at J, with 17 bases between. Written as DNA, the CDR3 is TGTGCCAGTAGTATCCCCCGGCTTACGTTGGCTGAAGCTTTCTTT. Protein sequence: CASSIPRLTLAEAFF.

The chain uses TRBV19 and TRBJ1-2, with D unresolved. Trimming stripped 8 bases from V and 6 bases from J, with 16 bases between. The CDR3 loop spans 13 amino acids. Germline CDR1 is LNHDA and CDR2 is SQIVND (reference sequence). The CDR3 nucleotides are TGTGCCAGTGGCCCCCAAGGGTTCGATGGCTACACCTTC. Translated, it gives CASGPQGFDGYTF.

J is TRBJ1-1 and V is TRBV7-2, with a possible D match to TRBD1 (6 bases). Germline V CDR1 and CDR2: SGHTA, FQGNSA. Between the trimmed V and J ends, which lost 5 bases and 5 bases, there was a span of 18 bases. The CDR3 runs to 15 residues. The CDR3 sequence: CASSPWTAGGTEAFF. The CDR3 DNA follows: TGTGCCAGCAGCCCTTGGACAGCCGGGGGGACTGAAGCTTTCTTT.

The J gene is TRBJ1-3, the V gene TRBV6-2 or TRBV6-3, with TRBD1 matching over 9 bases. V was pared by 4 bases and J by 4 bases, with 5 bases of the junction left unmatched. Germline V lookup: CDR1 MNHEY, CDR2 SVGEGT. This CDR3 has 15 residues. The CDR3 reads CASSSGTGIGNTIYF. The CDR3 DNA reads TGTGCCAGCAGTTCCGGGACAGGGATCGGAAACACCATATATTTT.

V is TRBV6-2 or TRBV6-3 and J is TRBJ2-2; D remains unclear. The V gene's germline CDR1 is MNHEY and CDR2 SVGEGT. V lost 4 bases, J lost 1 base, and 7 bases lay in between. The CDR3 loop spans 14 amino acids. The CDR3 here is CASSLRKNTGELFF. CDR3 sequence (DNA): TGTGCCAGCAGTTTGCGGAAGAACACCGGGGAGCTGTTTTTT.

CDR3 sequence: CATSTSNRFNTGELFF. The CDR3 DNA reads TGTGCCACCAGCACCTCCAACAGGTTTAACACCGGGGAGCTGTTTTTT. The chain uses TRBV15 and TRBJ2-2, with D possibly matching TRBD1 (5 bases). Germline CDR1 is LNHNV and CDR2 is YYDKDF (reference sequence). The CDR3 sequence is 16 residues long. V dropped 4 bases and J dropped 2 bases, with 14 bases sitting between them.

DNA of the CDR3: TGTGCCAGCAGTGAAACGACAGGTCCTGAGAAAAACACCATATATTTT. Its translation is CASSETTGPEKNTIYF. V and J are TRBV25-1 and TRBJ1-3; possibly TRBD1 for D (6 bases). Germline CDR1 and CDR2: MGHDK and SYGVNS. Trimming removed 2 bases from V and 6 bases from J, with 17 bases in between. The length of the CDR3 is 16 residues.

The chain is built from TRBV14 and TRBJ2-1; 10 bases map to TRBD1. Germline values: CDR1 SGHDN, CDR2 FVKESK. Trimming took 3 bases from V and 7 from J; bases not matched to a gene: 9. The CDR3 spans 16 residues. DNA of the CDR3: TGTGCCAGCAGCCAGGGAGGACAGGGGGTCTGGAATGAGCAGTTCTTC. Translation: CASSQGGQGVWNEQFF.

J is TRBJ2-7 and V is TRBV6-4; D is ambiguous. The CDR3 spans 12 residues. The germline CDR1 and CDR2 sequences are MRHNA and SNTAGT. The germline V and J ends were trimmed by 5 bases and 2 bases, with 7 bases remaining between them. Written as DNA, the CDR3 is TGTGCCAGCAGTTACAGCCCCTACGAGCAGTACTTC. Translation gives CASSYSPYEQYF.

This clone was counted a single time. The chain carries TRBV29-1 and TRBJ1-3; tentative D call: TRBD1 (5 bases). Trimming left V 5 bases short and J 4 bases short, with 15 bases between. CDR3 size: 14 residues. Germline lookup yields CDR1 SQVTM and CDR2 ANQGSEA. DNA of the CDR3: TGCAGCGTTTGGGCAGGGACTAAAGGAAACACCATATATTTT. Translating gives CSVWAGTKGNTIYF.

V is TRBV5-1 and J is TRBJ2-3, with D hard to call. Deletions cut 2 bases from V and 0 bases from J, with 13 bases between. Germline V gives CDR1 SGHRS, CDR2 YFSETQ. This CDR3 region has 16 residues. CDR3 in amino acids: CASSLRLTTSTDTQYF. CDR3 sequence (DNA): TGCGCCAGCAGCTTACGACTTACGACTAGCACAGATACGCAGTATTTT.

The chain recombines TRBV4-3 with TRBJ1-2, with D perhaps matching TRBD1 (5 bases). Germline V gene data show CDR1 as LGHNA and CDR2 as YSLEER. Between the trimmed V and J ends, which lost 0 bases and 4 bases, there was a span of 9 bases. CDR3 length equals 14 residues. Here the CDR3 DNA reads TGCGCCAGCAGCCAAGAAGGGGATGCCTATGGCTACACCTTC. Protein product: CASSQEGDAYGYTF.

The J gene is TRBJ2-7, the V gene TRBV4-2, with D possibly being TRBD1 (6 bases). In germline, CDR1 is LGHNA, CDR2 YNFKEQ. This CDR3 has 15 residues. V lost 4 bases to trimming and J lost 1 base, with 14 bases between them. In DNA, the CDR3 is TGTGCCAGCAGCCGCTCGGACAGTCCTTCCTACGAGCAGTACTTC. Its protein product is CASSRSDSPSYEQYF.

The chain couples TRBV12-5 to TRBJ2-3; D ambiguous. V was trimmed by 1 base and J by 3 bases, leaving 14 bases between them. The germline V gene encodes CDR1 LGHNT and CDR2 FRNRAP. This CDR3 has 16 residues. The CDR3 bases are TGTGCTAGTGGTTTGGGACTCCAGGCTGCGACAGATACGCAGTATTTT. Translated: CASGLGLQAATDTQYF.

The chain is built from TRBV18 and TRBJ2-3; TRBD1 aligns across 8 bases. In germline, CDR1 is KGHSH, CDR2 LQKENI. The CDR3 contains 16 residues. Losses at the gene ends were 2 bases for V and 2 bases for J; bases not matched to a gene: 6. For the CDR3, the DNA is TGTGCCAGCTCACCATCCATACAGGGGGTCACAGATACGCAGTATTTT. Protein sequence: CASSPSIQGVTDTQYF.

The chain is built from TRBV10-3 and TRBJ1-5, with TRBD1 matching over 10 bases. Germline trimming cut 5 bases from V and 3 bases from J; bases unmatched to any gene: 4. The CDR3 has 15 amino acids. Germline V lookup: CDR1 ENHRY, CDR2 SYGVKD. Here the CDR3 DNA reads TGTGCCATCAGTCCGGGACAGGGGCCCAATCAGCCCCAGCATTTT. It translates to CAISPGQGPNQPQHF.

The V and J genes are TRBV7-7 and TRBJ1-3; tentative D call: TRBD1 (5 bases). V shed 5 bases and J shed 4 bases, with 15 bases lying between them. Per the germline V gene, CDR1 is SSHAT and CDR2 is FNYEAQ (reference sequence). The CDR3 covers 15 residues. The DNA of the CDR3 is TGTGCCAGCAGCCCCGCGGCAGGGAAGGGAAACACCATATATTTT. It codes for CASSPAAGKGNTIYF.

CDR3 region: CASRPGDYSGNTIYF. CDR3 nucleotides: TGCGCCAGCAGGCCAGGGGACTACTCTGGAAACACCATATATTTT. This rearrangement joins TRBV5-1 to TRBJ1-3, with D maybe TRBD1 (6 bases). CDR1 and CDR2 (germline): SGHRS, YFSETQ. V lost 5 bases and J lost 0, with 12 bases in between. The CDR3 has 15 residues.

This clone was recorded only once. The chain joins TRBV9 to TRBJ2-5, with 7 bases aligning to TRBD1. CDR3 length: 15 amino acids. Germline CDR1 is SGDLS and CDR2 is YYNGEE. J lost 3 bases, V lost 4 bases, and 9 bases had no gene match. The CDR3 nucleotides are TGTGCCAGCAGCCAAAACCCGGGACAGAAAGAGACCCAGTACTTC. Translation: CASSQNPGQKETQYF.

This chain joins TRBV6-6 and TRBJ2-2; D ambiguous. The CDR3 extends over 12 amino acids. Germline CDR1 is MNHNY and CDR2 is SVGAGI (reference sequence). Trimming cost V 0 bases and J 8 bases, with 4 bases left between them. CDR3 sequence: CASSYSGGELFF. CDR3 nucleotide sequence: TGTGCCAGCAGTTACTCTGGAGGGGAGCTGTTTTTT.